The 19 T cell receptor beta chains given below trace back to one sample, sequenced in a study of cytomegalovirus exposure and HLA in healthy donors. PCR employed 60 Vbeta and 13 Jbeta primers. Sequenced by immunoSEQ multiplex PCR; TCRdb stores in-frame clones only, minus some. The sample shows 150,000 to 200,000 clones, around 83% of them seen only once. The sample taken for sequencing was PBMCs. The receptors were sampled from a man between 45 and 60 years old in good health and CMV-seropositive.

This chain uses TRBV2 with TRBJ2-7, with 7 bases that match TRBD1. The CDR3 has 14 residues. Per germline, CDR1 SNHLY and CDR2 FYNNEI. V lost 7 bases and J lost 4; bases outside the gene matches: 10. This CDR3 reads CASTPRQGIYEQYF. DNA of the CDR3: TGTGCCAGCACCCCCCGACAGGGAATATACGAGCAGTACTTC.

A single count supports this clone. The chain links TRBV21-1 to TRBJ2-5; the table assigns TRBD1, which was not confirmed against the DNA. TRBV21-1 is flagged as a pseudogene. The CDR3 is 19 residues long. The DNA of the CDR3 is TGTGCCAGCAGCAAAGCCAACCCCCGGGCAGGGCCCTTTGAAGAGACCCAGTACTTC. Translated: CASSKANPRAGPFEETQYF.

This clone was picked up one time. The rearrangement uses TRBV11-1 and TRBJ2-1, with 7 bases identical to TRBD2. The CDR3 has 14 amino acids. The V gene end was trimmed by 4 bases and the J gene end by 4 bases; junction bases not matched to a gene: 4. CDR1 is SGHAT, CDR2 FQDESV, per germline (reference sequence). CDR3 region: CASSWRGFYNEQFF. CDR3 bases: TGTGCCAGCAGCTGGCGGGGGTTTTACAATGAGCAGTTCTTC.

The rearrangement uses TRBV5-1 and TRBJ2-3; TRBD2 aligns across 15 bases. CDR1 SGHRS and CDR2 YFSETQ come from the germline V gene. The CDR3 runs 17 residues. V trimming: 4 bases; J trimming: 6 bases; junction bases outside the gene matches: 9. The CDR3 sequence is CASSDPRTSGRADTQYF. The CDR3 region has the DNA TGCGCCAGCAGCGATCCGAGGACTAGCGGGAGGGCTGATACGCAGTATTTT.

The chain is built from TRBV19 and TRBJ2-7; TRBD2 matches at 11 bases. This CDR3 has 15 residues. Germline V CDR1 and CDR2: LNHDA, SQIVND (reference sequence). Losses at the gene ends were 5 bases for V and 2 bases for J; bases not matched to a gene: 5. The CDR3 is CASSQVAGGTYEQYF. In DNA form, the CDR3 reads TGTGCCAGTAGTCAGGTAGCGGGAGGGACCTACGAGCAGTACTTC.

The rearrangement links TRBV9 to TRBJ2-5, with 7 bases lining up with TRBD2. CDR3 length: 14 amino acids. CDR1 is SGDLS, CDR2 YYNGEE, per germline. With V trimmed by 1 base and J by 5 bases, 5 bases remained unmatched. This CDR3 reads CASSVSGVMETQYF. CDR3 in DNA: TGTGCCAGCAGCGTAAGCGGGGTGATGGAGACCCAGTACTTC.

CDR3 DNA sequence: TGTGCCAGCAGTCCTCGGACAGACTACGAGCAGTACTTC. Encoded protein: CASSPRTDYEQYF. The genes are TRBV27 and TRBJ2-7, with D maybe TRBD1 (6 bases). The CDR3 covers 13 residues. V gave up 5 bases and J gave up 3 bases, with 11 bases separating them. Germline values: CDR1 MNHEY, CDR2 SMNVEV (reference sequence).

CDR3 bases: TGTGCCAGCAGCGTAGACGGGACTGGAAGTTACAATGAGCAGTTCTTC. Amino acid sequence: CASSVDGTGSYNEQFF. The chain has TRBV9 and TRBJ2-1; D may be TRBD2 (6 bases). V was trimmed by 0 bases and J by 4 bases, leaving 14 bases between them. CDR1 is SGDLS, CDR2 YYNGEE, per germline. The CDR3 is 16 amino acids.

This clone was observed once. This chain joins TRBV11-1 and TRBJ2-7; 10 bases match TRBD1. The V gene end was trimmed by 5 bases and the J gene end by 3 bases; junction bases not matched to a gene: 4. Germline loops: CDR1 SGHAT, CDR2 FQDESV (reference sequence). The CDR3 consists of 14 residues. CDR3 protein: CASSPGQGHYEQYF. CDR3 in DNA: TGTGCCAGCAGCCCGGGACAGGGGCACTACGAGCAGTACTTC.

This chain links TRBV7-9 with TRBJ2-1; 10 bases line up with TRBD2. Per the germline V gene, CDR1 is SEHNR and CDR2 is FQNEAQ (reference sequence). There are 15 residues in the CDR3. The trim removed 5 bases at V and 5 bases at J, leaving 6 bases unmatched. The CDR3 reads CASSTLAGANNEQFF. The DNA for the CDR3 is TGTGCCAGCAGCACCCTAGCGGGAGCCAACAATGAGCAGTTCTTC.

The chain is built from TRBV7-7 and TRBJ2-5, with no clear D. The CDR3 runs 13 residues. Trimming removed 1 base at V and 3 bases at J, with 6 bases between. Looked up from germline, CDR1 is SSHAT and CDR2 is FNYEAQ (reference sequence). The CDR3, as DNA: TGTGCCAGCAGCTTAGATTTCGAAGAGACCCAGTACTTC. Its translation: CASSLDFEETQYF.

The rearrangement joins TRBV9 to TRBJ2-3, with TRBD2 matching 8 bases. The CDR3 is 16 amino acids. The junction had 7 bases not matched to a gene; V was cut back by 4 bases and J by 0 bases. Germline V CDR1 and CDR2: SGDLS, YYNGEE. Written as DNA, the CDR3 is TGTGCCAGCAGCATTAGCGGGGCCTCTAGCACAGATACGCAGTATTTT. This codes for CASSISGASSTDTQYF. Looking up the rest from reference TRBV9 and TRBJ2-3 gives the full variable domain: DSGVTQTPKHLITATGQRVTLRCSPRSGDLSVYWYQQSLDQGLQFLIQYYNGEERAKGNILERFSAQQFPDLHSELNLSSLELGDSALYFCASSISGASSTDTQYFGPGTRLTVL.

This CDR3 reads CASSFGRALGEAFF. The DNA of the CDR3 is TGTGCCAGCAGCTTCGGCAGGGCCCTGGGAGAAGCTTTCTTT. The V and J genes are TRBV7-9 and TRBJ1-1, with a weak D call TRBD1 (5 bases). Germline assignment: CDR1 SEHNR and CDR2 FQNEAQ (reference sequence). The CDR3 sequence is 14 residues long. The V and J ends lost 3 bases and 8 bases respectively, with 16 bases between them.

With regard to this clone: An end of the junction differs from the germline gene, which may be a read error. The chain employs TRBV30 and TRBJ2-1; TRBD1 is a possible D gene (6 bases). Per germline, CDR1 GTSNPN and CDR2 SVGIG (reference sequence). The length of the CDR3 is 15 residues. CDR3 sequence: CAWSGTFSGYNERFF. DNA of the CDR3: TGTGCCTGGAGCGGGACATTTTCGGGCTACAATGAGCGGTTCTTC.

The chain is built from TRBV11-1 and TRBJ2-5; D is undetermined. Germline V lookup: CDR1 SGHAT, CDR2 FQDESV (reference sequence). This CDR3 contains 13 residues. With 1 base removed from V and 1 base from J, the gap between germline ends came to 4 bases. CDR3 nucleotides: TGTGCCAGCAGCTTAGGGCTCCAAGAGACCCAGTACTTC. This translates into CASSLGLQETQYF.

This chain connects TRBV30 to TRBJ1-2; D uncertain. The CDR3 length is 17 residues. The germline V gene encodes CDR1 GTSNPN and CDR2 SVGIG (reference sequence). V shed 0 bases and J shed 1 base, with 18 bases lying between them. CDR3 sequence: CAWSVRVAPLFNYGYTF. CDR3 DNA sequence: TGTGCCTGGAGTGTACGTGTGGCCCCGCTTTTTAACTATGGCTACACCTTC.

The J gene is TRBJ1-1, the V gene TRBV5-1; D not resolved. The CDR3 runs 13 residues. Trimming shortened V by 0 bases and J by 4 bases, and 7 bases separated the two germline ends. Germline CDR1 and CDR2: SGHRS and YFSETQ. The CDR3 loop is CASSLGAATEAFF. Here the CDR3 DNA reads TGCGCCAGCAGCTTGGGGGCAGCCACTGAAGCTTTCTTT. The whole variable domain, remainder taken from reference TRBV5-1 and TRBJ1-1, is KAGVTQTPRYLIKTRGQQVTLSCSPISGHRSVSWYQQTPGQGLQFLFEYFSETQRNKGNFPGRFSGRQFSNSRSEMNVSTLELGDSALYLCASSLGAATEAFFGQGTRLTVV.

Only a few counts were recorded for this clone. The rearrangement uses TRBV19 and TRBJ1-4, with 8 bases lining up with TRBD1. The V and J ends lost 1 base and 6 bases, in that order; junction bases with no gene match: 16. Germline CDR1 reads LNHDA; CDR2 reads SQIVND (reference sequence). This CDR3 is 19 amino acids long. The CDR3 sequence is CASSIGVRWQGAPDEKLFF. DNA of the CDR3: TGTGCCAGTAGTATAGGAGTTCGCTGGCAGGGGGCGCCGGATGAAAAACTGTTTTTT. Complete variable domain (other parts from reference TRBV19 and TRBJ1-4): DGGITQSPKYLFRKEGQNVTLSCEQNLNHDAMYWYRQDPGQGLRLIYYSQIVNDFQKGDIAEGYSVSREKKESFPLTVTSAQKNPTAFYLCASSIGVRWQGAPDEKLFFGSGTQLSVL.

This clone was seen once. CDR3 sequence (DNA): TGTGCCTGGATCTTGGCGGGGGTCACAGATACGCAGTATTTT. Protein sequence: CAWILAGVTDTQYF. The gene calls are TRBV30 and TRBJ2-3; 7 bases align to TRBD2. Per germline, CDR1 GTSNPN and CDR2 SVGIG (reference sequence). This CDR3 is built from 14 residues. After removal of 4 bases from V and 2 bases from J, the junction contained 6 bases not matched to a gene.